Following are 13 T cell receptor beta chains from one sample sequenced in a study of identical twins. MiXCR, applied by TCRdb to the 5' RACE reads, yields one record per CDR3 protein. The sample includes a few hundred thousand distinct CDR3 sequences, about 15% of them seen just once. This sample was shared with a second study, whose subject was yellow fever vaccine responses in identical twins.

The sequencing input was CD4+ T cells sorted from blood. The receptors derive from a woman between 18 and 29 years old in good health.

The chain uses TRBV19 and TRBJ2-7; 8 bases line up with TRBD2. CDR3 length equals 13 residues. Germline loops: CDR1 LNHDA, CDR2 SQIVND (reference sequence). Unmatched junction bases numbered 2, after V lost 4 bases and J lost 3 bases. The DNA for the CDR3 is TGTGCCAGTAGTACCAGCGGGGGCTACGAGCAGTACTTC. Translated: CASSTSGGYEQYF. The full variable domain, completed using reference TRBV19 and TRBJ2-7, is DGGITQSPKYLFRKEGQNVTLSCEQNLNHDAMYWYRQDPGQGLRLIYYSQIVNDFQKGDIAEGYSVSREKKESFPLTVTSAQKNPTAFYLCASSTSGGYEQYFGPGTRLTVT.

The V call is TRBV7-9, the J call TRBJ1-5; 8 bases align to TRBD1. Trimming cost V 5 bases and J 7 bases; bases outside gene matches: 13. The CDR3 totals 16 residues. Germline V gene sequence: CDR1 SEHNR, CDR2 FQNEAQ (reference sequence). The DNA for the CDR3 is TGTGCCAGCAGCCCAGGAACAGGGGGGTTAGAGCAGCCCCAGCATTTT. This codes for CASSPGTGGLEQPQHF.

This clonotype was seen more than once but under ten times. This chain uses TRBV27 with TRBJ2-6, with D possibly TRBD2 on 5 matching bases. The CDR3 extends over 15 amino acids. With 2 bases removed from V and 4 bases from J, the gap between germline ends came to 9 bases. Germline V gives CDR1 MNHEY, CDR2 SMNVEV (reference sequence). The DNA of the CDR3 is TGTGCCAGCAGTTTACGGGGTTCCGGGGCCAACGTCCTGACTTTC. Translation gives CASSLRGSGANVLTF.

The V and J genes are TRBV4-2 and TRBJ2-1; 7 nucleotides align to TRBD2. The J segment lost 2 bases and the V segment lost 4 bases, leaving 14 bases of the junction unmatched. CDR1 is LGHNA, CDR2 YNFKEQ, per germline. The CDR3 is 18 amino acids. For the CDR3, the DNA is TGTGCCAGCAGCCCCGTCCTCCTAGCGGCAAACGCCTACAATGAGCAGTTCTTC. It translates to CASSPVLLAANAYNEQFF.

This chain links TRBV7-2 with TRBJ2-5; D is perhaps TRBD1 (5 bases). This CDR3 is 15 amino acids long. Trimming took 4 bases from V and 4 from J, leaving 16 bases between them. Germline V gene lookup returns CDR1 SGHTA and CDR2 FQGNSA. The CDR3 here is CASSWGDRDLETQYF. The CDR3 DNA reads TGTGCCAGCAGCTGGGGTGACAGAGACCTAGAGACCCAGTACTTC.

The V and J genes are TRBV7-8 and TRBJ1-6, with 7 bases aligning to TRBD1. The V segment lost 1 base and the J segment 7 bases; nucleotides outside the gene matches: 10. Germline V gene sequence: CDR1 SGHVS, CDR2 FQNEAQ. This CDR3 has 17 amino acids. The DNA of the CDR3 is TGTGCCAGCAGCTTAGTATTATCAGGGGGTGGAAATTCACCCCTCCACTTT. This sequence encodes CASSLVLSGGGNSPLHF.

The chain uses TRBV20-1 and TRBJ1-6; D ambiguous. The CDR3 has 14 amino acids. Trimming removed 0 bases from V and 9 bases from J, with 12 bases in between. Germline CDR1 reads DFQATT; CDR2 reads SNEGSKA (reference sequence). CDR3 bases: TGCAGTGCTAGAGATCAAAGGACTGGTTCACCCCTCCACTTT. Translation gives CSARDQRTGSPLHF.

This clonotype was counted only a few times. The V gene is TRBV5-4, the J gene TRBJ2-2, with 9 positions matching TRBD2. Trimming removed 6 bases from V and 7 bases from J; junction bases left unmatched: 7. Germline values: CDR1 SGHNT, CDR2 YYREEE (reference sequence). The CDR3 runs to 14 residues. Here the CDR3 DNA reads TGTGCCAGCACATCGCGGGAGGGGGTCGGGGAGCTGTTTTTT. It codes for CASTSREGVGELFF.

The chain recombines TRBV4-1 with TRBJ1-1; unclear D gene. V lost 1 base and J 6 bases, leaving 12 bases between the germline ends. The CDR3 runs to 14 residues. Germline CDR1 and CDR2: MGHRA and YSYEKL. CDR3 amino acids: CASSQVTFLAEAFF. The CDR3 coding sequence is TGCGCCAGCAGCCAAGTAACCTTTCTCGCTGAAGCTTTCTTT.

This clonotype was detected only a few times. The genes are TRBV20-1 and TRBJ2-3; D call uncertain. V lost 4 bases, J lost 4 bases, and 15 bases lay in between. Looked up from germline, CDR1 is DFQATT and CDR2 is SNEGSKA (reference sequence). CDR3 length equals 14 residues. The CDR3 DNA sequence: TGCAGTGCTACCCAGTTTTCGGGTCCAGATACGCAGTATTTT. This sequence encodes CSATQFSGPDTQYF.

This clonotype was counted only a few times. This rearrangement joins TRBV20-1 to TRBJ2-1; 10 bases are shared with TRBD1. The length of the CDR3 is 16 residues. Trimming took 0 bases from V and 4 from J; bases not matched to a gene: 6. The V gene's germline CDR1 is DFQATT and CDR2 SNEGSKA (reference sequence). The CDR3 reads CSARDRGQGFYNEQFF. CDR3 nucleotide sequence: TGCAGTGCTAGAGATCGGGGACAGGGGTTTTACAATGAGCAGTTCTTC.

This clonotype was counted between two and nine times. This chain links TRBV12-3 or TRBV12-4 with TRBJ2-1, with 8 nucleotides matching TRBD1. This CDR3 spans 15 amino acids. V was clipped by 5 bases and J by 5 bases; unmatched bases: 8. The CDR3 nucleotides are TGTGCCAGCAGTGCCCCGGACAGGGTCAACAATGAGCAGTTCTTC. Protein: CASSAPDRVNNEQFF.

This clonotype was recorded a few times. J is TRBJ2-2 and V is TRBV12-3 or TRBV12-4; D gene unclear. The CDR3 runs 15 residues. V dropped 1 base and J dropped 5 bases, with 11 bases sitting between them. CDR3 protein: CASSLGVMSTGELFF. CDR3 DNA: TGTGCCAGCAGTTTAGGGGTCATGTCAACCGGGGAGCTGTTTTTT.